This record covers a single T cell receptor (beta chain). The method was immunoSEQ multiplex PCR; TCRdb's version includes in-frame clones alone and lacks a portion of them. The sample has some 200,000 clones; about 88% are singletons. The record originates from a study of T cell responses to AZD1222 COVID-19 vaccine. This TCR was recovered from an adult who received the AZD1222 COVID-19 vaccine. The sequencing used peripheral blood, collected 28 days after the second AZD1222 dose.

The CDR3 sequence: CASSFTGELGNTIYF. The DNA for the CDR3 is TGTGCCAGCAGTTTTACAGGGGAACTTGGAAACACCATATATTTT. This chain connects TRBV6-5 to TRBJ1-3; TRBD1 agrees at 7 bases. CDR1 is MNHEY, CDR2 SVGAGI, per germline. Trimming removed 4 bases from V and 3 bases from J; junction bases left unmatched: 6. CDR3 size: 15 residues.